The rows below give T cell receptor beta chains drawn from one sample of a study of identical twins. TCRdb processed the 5' RACE reads anew with MiXCR; each CDR3 protein has one entry. Of about 240,000 distinct CDR3 sequences in the sample, more than 9% were seen once. Specimen: memory T cells sorted from blood. These TCRs come from a man in his fifties in good health. Each CDR3 is given with its conserved first and last residue. A D gene is named only where the DNA matches it firmly. Clone size is given for some rows only: seen once, a few or many times, or a class if the clone is expanded.

j_call	v_call	d_call	clone_size	cdr3_nt	cdr3_aa
TRBJ2-2	TRBV11-2	TRBD1	few	TGTGCCAGCAGCTCCAGGGGGCTGGGCGGGGAGCTGTTTTTT	CASSSRGLGGELFF
TRBJ2-3	TRBV12-3/TRBV12-4	.	.	TGTGCCAGCAGTTCACGGGACGCCCGAGATACGCAGTATTTT	CASSSRDARDTQYF
TRBJ2-5	TRBV12-3/TRBV12-4	.	.	TGTGCCAGCAGTTCCGGGCGGGGAGTAAAGACCCAGTACTTC	CASSSGRGVKTQYF
TRBJ1-1	TRBV3-1	.	many	TGTGCCAGCAGCCGAGGACACTCGAACACTGAAGCTTTCTTT	CASSRGHSNTEAFF
TRBJ2-5	TRBV6-5	.	many	TGTGCCAGCAGTTACCGGGACCGGAGGGAGACCCAGTACTTC	CASSYRDRRETQYF
TRBJ2-7	TRBV28	TRBD2	many	TGTGCCAGCAGTTTATCTAGCGGGGCCCCCCACGAGCAGTACTTC	CASSLSSGAPHEQYF
TRBJ2-1	TRBV11-2	.	many	TGTGCCAGCAGCGCCCAAGGGGGGTTAGGGGGACCTTACAATGAGCAGTTCTTC	CASSAQGGLGGPYNEQFF
TRBJ1-1	TRBV7-8	.	few	TGTGCCAGCAGCTCGTACAGGGACGCGACTGAAGCTTTCTTT	CASSSYRDATEAFF
TRBJ2-1	TRBV10-3	.	few	TGTGCCATCAGTGAGCGGGGGGGACAGGAGGCCAATGAGCAGTTCTTC	CAISERGGQEANEQFF
TRBJ2-1	TRBV20-1	.	many	TGCAGTGCTAGAGATGTGGACAAGGAGATCTTTTACGAGCAGTTCTTC	CSARDVDKEIFYEQFF
TRBJ2-5	TRBV20-1	.	.	TGCAGTGCTAGAGGGGTGGGGGGTACCCAAGAGACCCAGTACTTC	CSARGVGGTQETQYF
TRBJ2-7	TRBV18	TRBD2	few	TGTGCCAGCTCAAGCGGGACTTCGAACGAGCAGTACTTC	CASSSGTSNEQYF
TRBJ2-2	TRBV20-1	.	few	TGCAGTGCTAGACGGGGCAAACTCACCGGGGAGCTGTTTTTT	CSARRGKLTGELFF
TRBJ2-2	TRBV20-1	TRBD1	many	TGCAGTGCTAGAGAGAGCCCGGGACAGGGGACCGGGGAGCTGTTTTTT	CSARESPGQGTGELFF
TRBJ2-3	TRBV27	.	.	TGTGCCAGCAGTTTATTTCCCCCGTCCCGCTCAGATACGCAGTATTTT	CASSLFPPSRSDTQYF
TRBJ2-1	TRBV10-3	.	few	TGTGCCATCAGTGATCCGGGCAGGGACCTCAATGAGCAGTTCTTC	CAISDPGRDLNEQFF
TRBJ2-7	TRBV5-1	.	many	TGCGCCAGCAGCTTCCAGGGGAACAACGAGCAGTACTTC	CASSFQGNNEQYF
TRBJ1-5	TRBV4-3	.	many	TGCGCCAGCAGCCAAGACCCGCGGGACAATCAGCCCCAGCATTTT	CASSQDPRDNQPQHF
TRBJ2-2	TRBV11-2	TRBD1	few	TGTGCCAGCAGCCCGGGACAGGATCTCGGGGAGCTGTTTTTT	CASSPGQDLGELFF
TRBJ2-5	TRBV14	TRBD2	few	TGTGCCAGCAGCCCGGGACTAGCGGGACCGACCCAGTACTTC	CASSPGLAGPTQYF
TRBJ2-1	TRBV5-1	.	many	TGCGCCAGCAGCTTGGACAGGGATCGTGGTGAGCAGTTCTTC	CASSLDRDRGEQFF
TRBJ2-2	TRBV6-1	TRBD2	few	TGTGCCAGCAGCAACCGGGGGGACGGAGCCGGGGAGCTGTTTTTT	CASSNRGDGAGELFF
TRBJ2-3	TRBV29-1	.	few	TGCAGCGTTGAACGCAGAACAGATACGCAGTATTTT	CSVERRTDTQYF
TRBJ1-3	TRBV3-1	.	many	TGTGCCAGCAGCCATAGGGGGGAAGGTGGAAACACCATATATTTT	CASSHRGEGGNTIYF
TRBJ1-2	TRBV27	TRBD1	many	TGTGCCAGCAGTTTCGGACGAGGACAGGGTAGGGATGGCTACACCTTC	CASSFGRGQGRDGYTF
TRBJ2-7	TRBV12-3/TRBV12-4	TRBD2	many	TGTGCCAGCAGTTTAGGCCCACTAGCGGGAAGTAGCTACGAGCAGTACTTC	CASSLGPLAGSSYEQYF
TRBJ1-1	TRBV4-3	TRBD1	many	TGCGCCAGCAGCCAAGAAGCAGGGGGCACTGAAGCTTTCTTT	CASSQEAGGTEAFF
TRBJ1-1	TRBV27	.	.	TGTGCCAGTGGCAGGGTAAACACTGAAGCTTTCTTT	CASGRVNTEAFF
TRBJ2-1	TRBV4-1	TRBD2	many	TGCGCCAGCAGCCAGCCCCGGCGGGGGGTTGAGCAGTTCTTC	CASSQPRRGVEQFF
TRBJ2-2	TRBV6-2/TRBV6-3	.	few	TGTGCCAGCAAAAACGCGGACGTCCCGAACACCGGGGAGCTGTTTTTT	CASKNADVPNTGELFF
TRBJ1-3	TRBV18	.	few	TGTGCCAGCTCAGCCGACGTGGGAAACACCATATATTTT	CASSADVGNTIYF
TRBJ2-7	TRBV6-1	.	many	TGTGCCAGCAATTCCTACGAGCAGTACTTC	CASNSYEQYF
TRBJ1-5	TRBV10-3	.	once	TGTGCCATCTCCCAGGGTGGTCAGCCCCAGCATTTT	CAISQGGQPQHF
TRBJ2-3	TRBV29-1	TRBD1	many	TGCAGCGGGAACAGGGGGAGGACAGATACGCAGTATTTT	CSGNRGRTDTQYF
TRBJ2-1	TRBV7-9	.	few	TGTGCCAGCAGCTTAGAGAACGACCATGAGCAGTTCTTC	CASSLENDHEQFF
TRBJ2-3	TRBV12-3/TRBV12-4	.	.	TGTGCCAGCAGTTTAGACGGGGCCCGCACAGATACGCAGTATTTT	CASSLDGARTDTQYF
TRBJ1-2	TRBV5-1	.	.	TGCGCCAGCAGTTTGAGCAGGGAAGGCGGCTACACCTTC	CASSLSREGGYTF
TRBJ1-2	TRBV6-1	TRBD1	few	TGTGCCAGCAGGGGGACAGGACGTAACTATGGCTACACCTTC	CASRGTGRNYGYTF
TRBJ2-7	TRBV18	.	.	TGTGCCAGCTCATCCGACAGCTCCTACGAGCAGTACTTC	CASSSDSSYEQYF
TRBJ2-7	TRBV29-1	.	few	TGCAGCGTTGTCGGACAGACCTACGAGCAGTACTTC	CSVVGQTYEQYF
TRBJ2-1	TRBV13	.	.	TGTGCCAGCAGCTTAAATGGCCGGGCGGGTTTCAATGAGCAGTTCTTC	CASSLNGRAGFNEQFF
TRBJ1-2	TRBV20-1	.	few	TGCAGTGCTAGAGTTACAGCAAGTTATGGCTACACCTTC	CSARVTASYGYTF
TRBJ1-2	TRBV5-4	.	many	TGTGCCAGCAGCTTTAAGGCTGGGCACTATGGCTACACCTTC	CASSFKAGHYGYTF
TRBJ2-1	TRBV19	.	many	TGTGCCAGTGGGACTCTCCAGACCAACAATGAGCAGTTCTTC	CASGTLQTNNEQFF
TRBJ2-2	TRBV10-3	TRBD1	few	TGTGCCATCAGGGGGACAGGGGTTACCGGGGAGCTGTTTTTT	CAIRGTGVTGELFF